Detailed here is one T cell receptor (beta chain). Authors' methods: Reference gene primer amplification yielded estimated nucleated cell counts. Clones were sequenced by immunoSEQ multiplex PCR, and TCRdb holds only the in-frame ones, with some missing. V and J calls and clone size are as listed in that table; D and trimming were resolved from the DNA. The repertoire consists of over 200,000 clones, with 70% to 90% occurring once and the leading ten covering about 12%. This specimen comes from a study of blood T cell repertoires in COVID-19. Across the whole study: Italy, Spain and the United States were the sources of the convalescent and acute COVID-19 samples. Sources were T cells, B-cell-depleted T cells, or PBMCs; the material itself was cDNA or gDNA.

V gave up 4 bases and J gave up 4 bases; unmatched junction bases: 1. The CDR3 covers 15 residues. Germline V gives CDR1 SNHLY, CDR2 FYNNEI. J is TRBJ2-5 and V is TRBV2, with 15 bases fitting TRBD2. Specimen: peripheral blood. The receptor's source is a woman under 30 who had recovered from COVID-19. CDR3 nucleotides: TGTGCCAGCAGTGTGGGACTAGCGGGAGGAGAGACCCAGTACTTC. Amino acid sequence: CASSVGLAGGETQYF.